What follows describes a single TCR beta chain. The sample belongs to a study of control samples from healthy donors and cancer patients. Profiled with immunoSEQ multiplex PCR; TCRdb holds only in-frame clones, not every one. This sample has 100,000 or so clones; almost 85% occur once, and the top ten carry 8.5% to 10%. The origin of this receptor is a woman between 55 and 75 years old in good health. The specimen sequenced was blood.

The CDR3 reads CASSVGLAGGNEQFF. CDR3 nucleotide sequence: TGTGCCAGCAGCGTGGGACTAGCGGGGGGCAATGAGCAGTTCTTC. The gene calls are TRBV7-8 and TRBJ2-1; the match to TRBD2 covers 15 bases. V lost 5 bases to trimming and J lost 6 bases; unmatched junction nucleotides: 2. Germline V gene sequence: CDR1 SGHVS, CDR2 FQNEAQ. The CDR3 is made up of 15 amino acids.